A single TCR beta chain is shown here with its context. CDR1 is LGHDT and CDR2 is YNNKEL in the germline V gene (reference sequence). The CDR3 sequence is 17 residues long. Trimming at V came to 1 base and at J to 8 bases, leaving 15 bases not matched to a gene. In the authors' workflow: Counts of nucleated cells, estimated from reference gene primer amplification, were obtained. Method: immunoSEQ multiplex PCR; TCRdb's copy keeps in-frame clones and lacks some. The V and J calls and the clone size are those of that table, but D and trimming were determined from the DNA. The table lists approximately 210,000 clones, 80% to 85% of them singletons, with about 20% in the top ten. The source of the sample is a study of blood T cell repertoires in COVID-19. Across the study: Sites in the United States, Italy and Spain provided acute and convalescent COVID-19 samples. T cells, B-cell-depleted T cells, or PBMCs supplied cDNA or gDNA.

The V and J genes are TRBV3-1 (or the pseudogene TRBV3-2) and TRBJ1-2; 8 bases align to TRBD1. The sequenced sample was peripheral blood. The sequence derives from a human donor in a cohort sampled during active COVID-19. The CDR3 sequence is CASSQVLGTGITSGYTF. The CDR3 coding sequence is TGTGCCAGCAGCCAAGTCCTCGGGACAGGTATTACCAGCGGCTACACCTTC.